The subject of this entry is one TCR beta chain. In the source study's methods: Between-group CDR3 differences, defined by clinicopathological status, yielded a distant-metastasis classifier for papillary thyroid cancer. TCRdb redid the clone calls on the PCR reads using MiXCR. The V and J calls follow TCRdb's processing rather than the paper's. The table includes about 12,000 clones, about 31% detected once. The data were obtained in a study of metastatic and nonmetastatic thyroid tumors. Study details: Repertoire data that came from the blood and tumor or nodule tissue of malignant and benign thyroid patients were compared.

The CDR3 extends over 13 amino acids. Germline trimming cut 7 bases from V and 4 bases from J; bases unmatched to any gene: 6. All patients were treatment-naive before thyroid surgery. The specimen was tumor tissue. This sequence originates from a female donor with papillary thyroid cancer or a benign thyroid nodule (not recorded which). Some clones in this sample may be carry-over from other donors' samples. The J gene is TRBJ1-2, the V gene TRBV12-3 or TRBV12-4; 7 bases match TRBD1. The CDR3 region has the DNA TGTGCCAGCACCGACAGGGAAAGCTATGGCTACACCTTC. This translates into CASTDRESYGYTF.